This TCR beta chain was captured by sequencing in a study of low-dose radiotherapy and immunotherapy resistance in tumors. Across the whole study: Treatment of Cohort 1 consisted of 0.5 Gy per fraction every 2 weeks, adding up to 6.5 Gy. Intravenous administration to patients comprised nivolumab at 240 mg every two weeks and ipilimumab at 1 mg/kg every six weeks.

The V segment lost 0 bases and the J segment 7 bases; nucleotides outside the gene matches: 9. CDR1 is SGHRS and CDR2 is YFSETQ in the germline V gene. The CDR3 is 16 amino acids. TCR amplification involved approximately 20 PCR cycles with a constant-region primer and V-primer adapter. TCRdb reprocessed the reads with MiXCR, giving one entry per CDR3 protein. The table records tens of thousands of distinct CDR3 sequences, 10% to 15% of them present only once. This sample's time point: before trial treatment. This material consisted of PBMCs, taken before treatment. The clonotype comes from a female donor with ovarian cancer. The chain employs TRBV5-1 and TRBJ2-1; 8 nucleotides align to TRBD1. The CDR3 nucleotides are TGCGCCAGCAGCTTGGGGCAGGGGGCGCCGCGGAATGAGCAGTTCTTC. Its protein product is CASSLGQGAPRNEQFF.